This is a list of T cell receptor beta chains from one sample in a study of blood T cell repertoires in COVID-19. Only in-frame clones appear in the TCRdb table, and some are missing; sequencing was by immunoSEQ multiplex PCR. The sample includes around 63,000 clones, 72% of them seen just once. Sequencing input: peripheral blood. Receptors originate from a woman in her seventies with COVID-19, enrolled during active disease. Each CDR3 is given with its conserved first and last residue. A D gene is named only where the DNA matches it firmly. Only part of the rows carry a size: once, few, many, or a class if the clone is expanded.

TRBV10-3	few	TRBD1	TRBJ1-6	TGTGCCATCAGTGAGTCTTCGACAGGGCTATCACCCCTCCACTTT	CAISESSTGLSPLHF
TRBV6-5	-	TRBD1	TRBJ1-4	TGTGCCAGCAGAACAGGGGGCTTTAATGAAAAACTGTTTTTT	CASRTGGFNEKLFF
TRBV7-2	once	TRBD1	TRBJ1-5	TGTGCCAGCAGCAGGGACAGTCGCAATCAGCCCCAGCATTTT	CASSRDSRNQPQHF
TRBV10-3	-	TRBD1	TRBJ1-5	TGTGCCATCGGGACAGGGGGTAAAGGGGCCCAGCATTTT	CAIGTGGKGAQHF
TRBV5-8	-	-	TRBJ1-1	TGTGCCAGCAGCGATGGACAGCCAAACACTGAAGCTTTCTTT	CASSDGQPNTEAFF
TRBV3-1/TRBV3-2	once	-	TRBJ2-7	TGTGCCAGCAGCCAAGATTGGCGGCACTACGAGCAGTACTTC	CASSQDWRHYEQYF
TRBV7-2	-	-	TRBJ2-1	TGTGCCAGCAGCCCGGGGGGCACAGAGTCCAATGAGCAGTTCTTC	CASSPGGTESNEQFF
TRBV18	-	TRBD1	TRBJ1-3	TGTGCCAGCTCAATGGACAGGACTGGAAACACCATATATTTT	CASSMDRTGNTIYF
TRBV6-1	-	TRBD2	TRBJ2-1	TGTGCCAGCAGTGAGGATAGCGGGAACCACAATGAGCAGTTCTTC	CASSEDSGNHNEQFF
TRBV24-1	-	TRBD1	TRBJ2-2	TGTGCCACCAGTGTCCCGGGACAGGGGTCGGGCACCGGGGAGCTGTTTTTT	CATSVPGQGSGTGELFF
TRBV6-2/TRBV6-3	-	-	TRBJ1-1	TGTGCCAGCAGTTACGCTCGGAGGGAAGCTTTCTTT	CASSYARREAFF
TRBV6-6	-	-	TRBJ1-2	TGTGCCAGCAGCCCCATGGAGGGCTACACCTTC	CASSPMEGYTF
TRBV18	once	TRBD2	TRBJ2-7	TGTGCCAGCTCACCAGGCGGGGGGGCTCGCCCCTACGAGCAGTACTTC	CASSPGGGARPYEQYF
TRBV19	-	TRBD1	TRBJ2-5	TGTGCCAGTAGTAATGGACAGGGGGCAGTGGAGACCCAGTACTTC	CASSNGQGAVETQYF
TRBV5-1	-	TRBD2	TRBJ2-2	TGCGCCAGCAGCCCACTAGCGGGGGAGGCCGGGGAGCTGTTTTTT	CASSPLAGEAGELFF
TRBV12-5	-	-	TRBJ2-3	TGTGCTAGTGTTTCCGGGGAGACAGATACGCAGTATTTT	CASVSGETDTQYF
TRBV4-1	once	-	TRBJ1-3	TGCGCCAGCAGCCAAGTTAGGGGTGGCACTGGAAACACCATATATTTT	CASSQVRGGTGNTIYF
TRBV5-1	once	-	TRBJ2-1	TGCGCCAGCAGCTTGGGGGGGAGGTCAGACAATGAGCAGTTCTTC	CASSLGGRSDNEQFF
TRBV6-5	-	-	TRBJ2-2	TGTGCCAGCAGTCTTGACAGAATCACCGGGGAGCTGTTTTTT	CASSLDRITGELFF
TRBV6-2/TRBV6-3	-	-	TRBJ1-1	TGTGCCAGCAGCACCCAAGGGGCGAGGAACACTGAAGCTTTCTTT	CASSTQGARNTEAFF
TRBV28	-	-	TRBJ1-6	TGTGCCAGCAGAAAAGGGGCAGGCTATTATAATTCACCCCTCCACTTT	CASRKGAGYYNSPLHF
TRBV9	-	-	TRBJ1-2	TGTGCCAGCAGCGCCGGGACACTCTATGGCTACACCTTC	CASSAGTLYGYTF
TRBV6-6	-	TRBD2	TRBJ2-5	TGTGCCAGCAGTTACTGGGGTGCGGGGGGGGCCGAGACCCAGTACTTC	CASSYWGAGGAETQYF
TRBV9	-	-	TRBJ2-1	TGTGCCAGCAGCGTAGAGGCAGCGTACAATGAGCAGTTCTTC	CASSVEAAYNEQFF
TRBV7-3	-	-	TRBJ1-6	TGTGCCAGCAGCCCGAGACAGAATTCACCCCTCCACTTT	CASSPRQNSPLHF
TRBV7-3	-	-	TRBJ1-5	TGTGCCAGCAGCTTAGGGAGGGGACAGCCCCAGCATTTT	CASSLGRGQPQHF
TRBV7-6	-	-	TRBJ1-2	TGTGCCAGCAGTTATAACAGGGAAGCTGGCTACACCTTC	CASSYNREAGYTF
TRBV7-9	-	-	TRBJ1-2	TGTGCCAGCAGCTTAGCGGGCAGACGTAACTATGGCTACACCTTC	CASSLAGRRNYGYTF
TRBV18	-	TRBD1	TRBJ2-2	TGTGCCAGCTCACCGGACAGGGGTAACACCGGGGAGCTGTTTTTT	CASSPDRGNTGELFF
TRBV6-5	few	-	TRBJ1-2	TGTGCCAGCAGTTACCAGGTCAGGGGCCCCCGGGATGGCTACACCTTC	CASSYQVRGPRDGYTF